This is a list of T cell receptor beta chains from one sample in a study of shared clonotypes between healthy human individuals. This table comes from immunoSEQ multiplex PCR, and its TCRdb copy is limited to in-frame clones, with some not included. The data contain 950,000 to 1,100,000 clones, 65% to 80% of them singletons. Material: memory CD4+ T cells sorted from blood. All receptors derive from a man younger than 35 in good health. Both conserved end residues are part of each CDR3. Each record gives: clone size, D gene, J gene, V gene, CDR3 DNA, CDR3 protein. D genes are given only for firm matches. Rows may omit the clone size; those that give it use once, few, many or a size class.

-	TRBD1	TRBJ2-5	TRBV30	TGTGCCTGGAGTGTGGGGACAGGGGGGAGGTCGGGGACCCAGTACTTC	CAWSVGTGGRSGTQYF
-	-	TRBJ2-5	TRBV11-2	TGTGCCAGCAGCTTAGATGGTAGTGCCCAGGAGACCCAGTACTTC	CASSLDGSAQETQYF
-	TRBD2	TRBJ2-3	TRBV7-9	TGTGCCAGCACCCCTGCGAGCGGGAGGGCTGGAGATACGCAGTATTTT	CASTPASGRAGDTQYF
-	-	TRBJ2-7	TRBV6-6	TGTGCCAGCAGTTACCCTGGCGGGCGAGAAGTCGAGCAGTACTTC	CASSYPGGREVEQYF
-	TRBD1	TRBJ2-5	TRBV6-5	TGTGCCAGCAGTTCCGGGACAGGGGAAGGGAAGCAGTACTTC	CASSSGTGEGKQYF
-	TRBD2	TRBJ2-1	TRBV10-3	TGTGCCATCACCGAAACAGCTAGCGGGAGGGCGGATGAGCAGTTCTTC	CAITETASGRADEQFF
-	-	TRBJ1-5	TRBV6-5	TGTGCCAGCAAAACGGGGGGGGCGAATCAGCCCCAGCATTTT	CASKTGGANQPQHF
once	-	TRBJ2-3	TRBV28	TGTGCCAGCGGGGGGGCGGCAGATACGCAGTATTTT	CASGGAADTQYF
-	TRBD1	TRBJ1-3	TRBV11-2	TGTGCCAGCAGCACGGGGACAGCCTCTGGAAACACCATATATTTT	CASSTGTASGNTIYF
-	-	TRBJ1-4	TRBV30	TGTGCCTGGAGTGTACGGGGGGCTGGGGAAAAACTGTTTTTT	CAWSVRGAGEKLFF
-	TRBD2	TRBJ2-7	TRBV28	TGTGCCAGCAACCCCCTAGCGGGGGGCTCCTACGAGCAGTACTTC	CASNPLAGGSYEQYF
once	TRBD2	TRBJ2-7	TRBV4-1	TGCGCCAGCAGCCAAGGACTAGCGGGGGTACCCTACGAGCAGTACTTC	CASSQGLAGVPYEQYF
-	TRBD2	TRBJ2-2	TRBV9	TGTGCCAGCAGCGTAGCACACGCGGGAGCCGGGGAGCTGTTTTTT	CASSVAHAGAGELFF
many	TRBD2	TRBJ2-1	TRBV28	TGTGCCAGCACCCGCGGGGGATACTACAATGAGCAGTTCTTC	CASTRGGYYNEQFF
few	TRBD1	TRBJ1-4	TRBV28	TGTGCCAGCAGTTTATCCAGGGGGGGAAAACTGTTTTTT	CASSLSRGGKLFF
many	-	TRBJ1-2	TRBV2	TGTGCCAGCAGAGGACGGACGTATGGCTACACCTTC	CASRGRTYGYTF
-	-	TRBJ1-2	TRBV27	TGTGCCAGCAGTTTACAGCCGGCGGTCTATGGCTACACCTTC	CASSLQPAVYGYTF
-	-	TRBJ2-1	TRBV15	TGTGCCACCAGCAGCGGGCGGGATGAGTACAATGAGCAGTTCTTC	CATSSGRDEYNEQFF
once	TRBD1	TRBJ1-4	TRBV6-1	TGTGCCAGCAGAGCTAACAGGGGCCCTGAAAAACTGTTTTTT	CASRANRGPEKLFF
-	-	TRBJ2-3	TRBV10-3	TGTGCCATCAGTGTCACCCCAACGGGTGGCACAGATACGCAGTATTTT	CAISVTPTGGTDTQYF
-	TRBD1	TRBJ1-2	TRBV5-1	TGCGCCAGCAGCCCCCGGACAGGGGGCATCGGTGGCTACACCTTC	CASSPRTGGIGGYTF
few	-	TRBJ2-3	TRBV4-3	TGCGCCAGCAGCCAAGATGGGAGGGGGTCAGATACGCAGTATTTT	CASSQDGRGSDTQYF
-	TRBD1	TRBJ1-2	TRBV29-1	TGCAGCGTTGAAGTTCCGACAGGGAGGTATGGCTACACCTTC	CSVEVPTGRYGYTF
-	-	TRBJ1-1	TRBV18	TGTGCCAGCTCACTCGGATTTGAAGCTTTCTTT	CASSLGFEAFF
many	-	TRBJ1-3	TRBV29-1	TGCAGCGTGCAGGGATCTGGAAACACCATATATTTT	CSVQGSGNTIYF
-	-	TRBJ1-1	TRBV7-2	TGTGCCAGCAGCCCGTTCCAGCAGAACACTGAAGCTTTCTTT	CASSPFQQNTEAFF
-	-	TRBJ2-7	TRBV7-2	TGTGCCAGCAGGTGGGACTCATACTACGAGCAGTACTTC	CASRWDSYYEQYF
-	-	TRBJ2-7	TRBV5-4	TGTGCCGTCCGGGTGGGGGGCTCCTACGAGCAGTACTTC	CAVRVGGSYEQYF
-	TRBD1	TRBJ1-3	TRBV25-1	TGTGCCAGCAGTGACGGACAGGGCTCTGGAAACACCATATATTTT	CASSDGQGSGNTIYF
-	-	TRBJ1-2	TRBV29-1	TGCAGCGTTGGGGGCGACTATGGCTACACCTTC	CSVGGDYGYTF
-	-	TRBJ2-2	TRBV2	TGTGCCAGCAGGGGCAGGGGAGGCACCGGGGAGCTGTTTTTT	CASRGRGGTGELFF
few	-	TRBJ2-3	TRBV29-1	TGCAGCGTTGGGTTCCTGGCAGATACGCAGTATTTT	CSVGFLADTQYF
-	-	TRBJ1-1	TRBV6-1	TGTGCCAGCCTAAGTAGATCGGACGGTGGGGCTTTCTTT	CASLSRSDGGAFF
-	TRBD1	TRBJ1-1	TRBV5-4	TGTGCCAGCAGGGTACAGGGGGAAACTGAAGCTTTCTTT	CASRVQGETEAFF
-	TRBD1	TRBJ1-2	TRBV23-1	TGCGCCAGCAGTCACCCGGGACAGGGAGATGGCTACACCTTC	CASSHPGQGDGYTF
-	TRBD1	TRBJ1-1	TRBV6-1	TGTGCCAGCAGGACAGGGACTGAAGCTTTCTTT	CASRTGTEAFF
-	-	TRBJ1-2	TRBV6-1	TGTGCCAGCAGTGAAGCCGCAGGGGCGGTTGGCTACACCTTC	CASSEAAGAVGYTF
-	TRBD1	TRBJ2-7	TRBV30	TGTGCCTGTGGACAGGACCGAGGCGAGCAGTACTTC	CACGQDRGEQYF
once	-	TRBJ1-4	TRBV2	TGTGCCAGCAGTGAGCAGGGAACTAATGAAAAACTGTTTTTT	CASSEQGTNEKLFF
-	-	TRBJ2-7	TRBV6-6	TGTGCCAGCAGTCCACTCCAGTCCTACGAGCAGTACTTC	CASSPLQSYEQYF
few	-	TRBJ2-3	TRBV11-3	TGTGCCAGCAGCATCGGACGGAGCACAGATACGCAGTATTTT	CASSIGRSTDTQYF
many	-	TRBJ1-6	TRBV6-1	TGTGCCAGCAGTGAAGCTAGACAGGAGCCTAATTCACCCCTCCACTTT	CASSEARQEPNSPLHF
-	-	TRBJ2-7	TRBV5-1	TGCGCCAGCAGCTTGGGCGGCAGGGTGGTCGAGCAGTACTTC	CASSLGGRVVEQYF
once	TRBD2	TRBJ2-1	TRBV27	TGTGCCAGCAGTTCCGGCCCGCCCGGGACTACCTACAATGAGCAGTTCTTC	CASSSGPPGTTYNEQFF
-	-	TRBJ2-1	TRBV7-9	TGTGCCAGCAGCTTAGCTTTAGTATACAATGAGCAGTTCTTC	CASSLALVYNEQFF
few	-	TRBJ1-1	TRBV30	TGTGCCTGGACCCAGCTAAACACTGAAGCTTTCTTT	CAWTQLNTEAFF
-	TRBD1	TRBJ1-6	TRBV19	TGTGCCAGTAGTATTGGGGACAGGATTGATTCACCCCTCCACTTT	CASSIGDRIDSPLHF
-	-	TRBJ2-5	TRBV30	TGTGCCTGGAGTGTAAAGGGGGGAGAGACCCAGTACTTC	CAWSVKGGETQYF